This T cell receptor beta chain was obtained from a study of T cell repertoires in cytomegalovirus infection. About the study: Signatures in public TCR beta sequences pointed to both CMV infection and matching HLA type. Study outcomes and limitations: CMV-specific HLA-C-restricted TCR beta clonotypes dominated the ex vivo response. CMV carriers having the relevant HLA were flagged by cumulative public TCR beta family frequency.

Looked up from germline, CDR1 is MGHRA and CDR2 is YSYEKL. This CDR3 has 17 amino acids. Trimming took off 4 bases at V and 2 bases at J, with 19 bases between the two ends. One entry per CDR3 protein, called by TCRdb with MiXCR from the reads. The data contain 270,000 or so distinct CDR3 sequences, about a sixth of them singletons. This clonotype was detected a few times. The antigen is unknown. The source is a human donor in good health (CMV status not recorded). Some clones in this sample may be carry-over from other donors' samples. The rearrangement joins TRBV4-1 to TRBJ2-3, with D possibly being TRBD2 (5 bases). Sequencing input: CD8+ T cells from PBMCs. DNA for the CDR3: TGCGCCAGCAGCCCGAACGCCCCGCTAGCAGTCACAGATACGCAGTATTTT. It encodes CASSPNAPLAVTDTQYF.